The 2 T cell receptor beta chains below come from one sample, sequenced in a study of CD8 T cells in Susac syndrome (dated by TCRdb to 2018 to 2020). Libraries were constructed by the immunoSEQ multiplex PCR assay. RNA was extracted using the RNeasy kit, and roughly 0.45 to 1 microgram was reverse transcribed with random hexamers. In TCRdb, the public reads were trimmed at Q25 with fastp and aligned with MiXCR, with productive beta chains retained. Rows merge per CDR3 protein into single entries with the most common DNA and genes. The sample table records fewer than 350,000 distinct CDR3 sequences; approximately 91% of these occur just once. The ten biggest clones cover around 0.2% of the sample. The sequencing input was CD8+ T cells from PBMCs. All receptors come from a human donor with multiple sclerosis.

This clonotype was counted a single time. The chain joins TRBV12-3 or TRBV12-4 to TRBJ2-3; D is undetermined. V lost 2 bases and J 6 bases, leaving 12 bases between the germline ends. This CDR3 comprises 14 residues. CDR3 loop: CASSLFRILDTQYF. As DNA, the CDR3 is TGTGCCAGCAGTTTATTCAGGATTTTGGATACGCAGTATTTT.

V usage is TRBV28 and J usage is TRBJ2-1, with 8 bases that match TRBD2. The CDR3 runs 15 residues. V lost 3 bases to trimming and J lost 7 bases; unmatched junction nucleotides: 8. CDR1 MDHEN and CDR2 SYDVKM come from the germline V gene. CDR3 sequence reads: CASSFGAGVGNEQFF. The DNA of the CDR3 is TGTGCCAGCAGTTTTGGAGCGGGAGTGGGGAATGAGCAGTTCTTC.